This is a list of T cell receptor beta chains from one sample in a study of neurological immune-mediated disorders. TCRdb fed the 5' RACE reads into MiXCR, producing one record per CDR3 protein. The data show around 67,000 distinct CDR3 sequences, with less than 5.5% seen just once and approximately 7.4% held by the top ten. Sample: PBMCs. The receptors originated from a man aged 18 to 35 with multiple sclerosis. CDR3s include the opening cysteine and the closing phenylalanine or tryptophan. The D gene is left open where the match is weak. Clone size is given for some rows only: seen once, a few or many times, or a class if the clone is expanded.

j_gene: TRBJ2-7
abundance: many
v_gene: TRBV12-3/TRBV12-4
d_gene: -
CDR3nt: TGTGCCAGCAGGGCCTACCCCGGACAGAGAGTATACGAGCAGTACTTC
CDR3aa: CASRAYPGQRVYEQYF

j_gene: TRBJ2-7
abundance: many
v_gene: TRBV29-1
d_gene: -
CDR3nt: TGCAGCGCCACCGGGACTGACTCCTACGAGCAGTACTTC
CDR3aa: CSATGTDSYEQYF

j_gene: TRBJ2-7
abundance: -
v_gene: TRBV20-1
d_gene: TRBD2
CDR3nt: TGCAGTGCGCTCTCGGGGGGATTTAAAGAGCAGTACTTC
CDR3aa: CSALSGGFKEQYF

j_gene: TRBJ1-2
abundance: many
v_gene: TRBV5-6
d_gene: -
CDR3nt: TGTGCCAGCAGCTTCGGACAGCAGTATAGCTACACCTTC
CDR3aa: CASSFGQQYSYTF

j_gene: TRBJ2-3
abundance: many
v_gene: TRBV5-1
d_gene: -
CDR3nt: TGCGCCAGCAGCCTTCTAGACGGCAGCACAGATACGCAGTATTTT
CDR3aa: CASSLLDGSTDTQYF

j_gene: TRBJ2-1
abundance: -
v_gene: TRBV4-1
d_gene: -
CDR3nt: TGCGCCAGCAGCCAAGTCAATCTTGTGTCCTACAATGAGCAGTTCTTC
CDR3aa: CASSQVNLVSYNEQFF

j_gene: TRBJ2-3
abundance: many
v_gene: TRBV5-6
d_gene: TRBD2
CDR3nt: TGTGCCAGCAGCTTGAGACTAGCGGGGGGGCCAGATACGCAGTATTTT
CDR3aa: CASSLRLAGGPDTQYF

j_gene: TRBJ1-5
abundance: few
v_gene: TRBV20-1
d_gene: -
CDR3nt: TGCAGTGCTCCCCTGGGGGGCAATCAGCCCCAGAATTTT
CDR3aa: CSAPLGGNQPQNF

j_gene: TRBJ2-5
abundance: -
v_gene: TRBV7-3
d_gene: TRBD2
CDR3nt: TGTGCCAGCAGCTTGACTAGCGGGAGGATATGGGAGACCCAGTACTTC
CDR3aa: CASSLTSGRIWETQYF

j_gene: TRBJ2-3
abundance: many
v_gene: TRBV12-3/TRBV12-4
d_gene: TRBD2
CDR3nt: TGTGCCAGCAGCGATAGGACTAGCGGGCACGATACGCAGTATTTT
CDR3aa: CASSDRTSGHDTQYF

j_gene: TRBJ2-7
abundance: many
v_gene: TRBV5-1
d_gene: -
CDR3nt: TGCGCCAGCAGCACCTCGGGACAACGCTCCTACGAGCAGTACTTC
CDR3aa: CASSTSGQRSYEQYF

j_gene: TRBJ2-1
abundance: many
v_gene: TRBV20-1
d_gene: TRBD2
CDR3nt: TGCAGTGCTAGGGGAACTAGCGGGAGAAAGGTGAATGAGCAGTTCTTC
CDR3aa: CSARGTSGRKVNEQFF

j_gene: TRBJ2-1
abundance: many
v_gene: TRBV5-1
d_gene: -
CDR3nt: TGCGCCAGCAGCTTAGACGGGACGACCTACAATGAGCAGTTCTTC
CDR3aa: CASSLDGTTYNEQFF

j_gene: TRBJ2-5
abundance: many
v_gene: TRBV5-1
d_gene: TRBD2
CDR3nt: TGCGCCAGCAGCTTGACCGGGGGGGAGACCCAGTACTTC
CDR3aa: CASSLTGGETQYF

j_gene: TRBJ2-7
abundance: -
v_gene: TRBV18
d_gene: -
CDR3nt: TGTGCCAGCTCACCATTGATACGGGGTGAGCAGTACTTC
CDR3aa: CASSPLIRGEQYF

j_gene: TRBJ2-3
abundance: many
v_gene: TRBV9
d_gene: -
CDR3nt: TGTGCCAGCAGCGCGACCCCCACAGATACGCAGTATTTT
CDR3aa: CASSATPTDTQYF

j_gene: TRBJ2-7
abundance: many
v_gene: TRBV20-1
d_gene: TRBD2
CDR3nt: TGCAGTGCAGCAAAAAGCGGGGGCCGGAACTACGAGCAGTACTTC
CDR3aa: CSAAKSGGRNYEQYF

j_gene: TRBJ1-5
abundance: many
v_gene: TRBV5-1
d_gene: -
CDR3nt: TGCGCCAGCAGCCCTGACAGCAATCAGCCCCAGCATTTT
CDR3aa: CASSPDSNQPQHF

j_gene: TRBJ1-5
abundance: -
v_gene: TRBV20-1
d_gene: -
CDR3nt: TGCAGTGCTAGAGAACGGGGCAGTTTATGGCCCCAGCATTTT
CDR3aa: CSARERGSLWPQHF

j_gene: TRBJ1-5
abundance: many
v_gene: TRBV12-3/TRBV12-4
d_gene: -
CDR3nt: TGTGCCAGCAGTTTTTTAGCGGGTAGCAATCAGCCCCAGCATTTT
CDR3aa: CASSFLAGSNQPQHF

j_gene: TRBJ1-1
abundance: many
v_gene: TRBV3-1
d_gene: -
CDR3nt: TGTGCCAGCAGCCAAGTGGGGGCGGGCACTGAAGCTTTCTTT
CDR3aa: CASSQVGAGTEAFF

j_gene: TRBJ1-6
abundance: many
v_gene: TRBV5-1
d_gene: -
CDR3nt: TGCGCCAGCAGCTTGGCCCGGGGTAATTCACCCCTCCACTTT
CDR3aa: CASSLARGNSPLHF

j_gene: TRBJ1-1
abundance: many
v_gene: TRBV11-1
d_gene: TRBD1
CDR3nt: TGTGCCAGCAGCCCTAGACAGGGAGGCACTGAAGCTTTCTTT
CDR3aa: CASSPRQGGTEAFF

j_gene: TRBJ2-6
abundance: -
v_gene: TRBV6-1
d_gene: -
CDR3nt: TGTGCCAGCGGAGGGGGCTCTGGGGCCAACGTCCTGACTTTC
CDR3aa: CASGGGSGANVLTF

j_gene: TRBJ2-7
abundance: many
v_gene: TRBV20-1
d_gene: TRBD2
CDR3nt: TGCAGTGCTAGAGAGATGGCCGGGGGGACTTACGAGCAGTACTTC
CDR3aa: CSAREMAGGTYEQYF

j_gene: TRBJ1-5
abundance: many
v_gene: TRBV10-2
d_gene: TRBD1
CDR3nt: TGCGCCAGCAGTGCGGCAGGGGGTAATCAGCCCCAGCATTTT
CDR3aa: CASSAAGGNQPQHF

j_gene: TRBJ1-1
abundance: many
v_gene: TRBV5-1
d_gene: -
CDR3nt: TGCGCCAGCAGCTTGGAAGTGGGGATAAACACTGAAGCTTTCTTT
CDR3aa: CASSLEVGINTEAFF

j_gene: TRBJ2-7
abundance: many
v_gene: TRBV28
d_gene: TRBD2
CDR3nt: TGTGCCAGCAGTTTCGTCCGGACTAGCGGGAAAAACGAGCAGTACTTC
CDR3aa: CASSFVRTSGKNEQYF

j_gene: TRBJ2-7
abundance: many
v_gene: TRBV20-1
d_gene: TRBD2
CDR3nt: TGCAGTGTTCAGAGCGGGGGCAAAACCTACGAGCAGTACTTC
CDR3aa: CSVQSGGKTYEQYF

j_gene: TRBJ1-5
abundance: many
v_gene: TRBV6-6
d_gene: -
CDR3nt: TGTGCCAGCAGGTACGGGGGCTCCAATCAGCCCCAGCATTTT
CDR3aa: CASRYGGSNQPQHF

j_gene: TRBJ1-3
abundance: many
v_gene: TRBV28
d_gene: TRBD1
CDR3nt: TGTGCCAGCATTCCAATCGGGACAGACCCTGGAAACACCATATATTTT
CDR3aa: CASIPIGTDPGNTIYF

j_gene: TRBJ1-5
abundance: many
v_gene: TRBV29-1
d_gene: -
CDR3nt: TGCAGCGTTGAGTGGGGAGACAATCAGCCCCAGAATTTT
CDR3aa: CSVEWGDNQPQNF

j_gene: TRBJ2-3
abundance: few
v_gene: TRBV5-1
d_gene: TRBD1
CDR3nt: TGCGCCAGCAGCCTAACAGGGGAAAACACAGATACGCAGTATTTT
CDR3aa: CASSLTGENTDTQYF

j_gene: TRBJ2-4
abundance: many
v_gene: TRBV29-1
d_gene: -
CDR3nt: TGCAGCGTTGAGGGGGTTTGGGAAAACATTCAGTACTTC
CDR3aa: CSVEGVWENIQYF

j_gene: TRBJ2-7
abundance: many
v_gene: TRBV9
d_gene: -
CDR3nt: TGTGCCAGCAGCGTAGACGACGAGCAGTACTTC
CDR3aa: CASSVDDEQYF

j_gene: TRBJ1-4
abundance: many
v_gene: TRBV20-1
d_gene: -
CDR3nt: TGCAGTGCTAGAAGGTCGACAGGACCAGAAAAACTGTTTTTT
CDR3aa: CSARRSTGPEKLFF

j_gene: TRBJ2-7
abundance: few
v_gene: TRBV20-1
d_gene: -
CDR3nt: TGCAGTACCAGGGTCTCCTACGAGCAGTACTTC
CDR3aa: CSTRVSYEQYF

j_gene: TRBJ1-5
abundance: many
v_gene: TRBV20-1
d_gene: -
CDR3nt: TGCAGTGCTAGAAGAGGGAATAGCAATCAGCCCCAGCATTTT
CDR3aa: CSARRGNSNQPQHF

j_gene: TRBJ1-1
abundance: many
v_gene: TRBV5-6
d_gene: -
CDR3nt: TGTGCCAGCAGCTTCGTGACAGGTGCACTTGAAGCTTTCTTT
CDR3aa: CASSFVTGALEAFF

j_gene: TRBJ2-2
abundance: many
v_gene: TRBV27
d_gene: -
CDR3nt: TGTGCCAGCAGTTTATCCGGATTGACAAACACCGGGGAGCTGTTTTTT
CDR3aa: CASSLSGLTNTGELFF

j_gene: TRBJ2-7
abundance: many
v_gene: TRBV3-1
d_gene: TRBD2
CDR3nt: TGTGCCAGCACACTAGCGTCTCGGAACGAGCAGTACTTC
CDR3aa: CASTLASRNEQYF

j_gene: TRBJ2-2
abundance: -
v_gene: TRBV12-3/TRBV12-4
d_gene: TRBD1
CDR3nt: TGTGCCAGCAGCTCCGGGACAGGGGCCGGGGAGCTGTTTTTT
CDR3aa: CASSSGTGAGELFF

j_gene: TRBJ2-7
abundance: many
v_gene: TRBV20-1
d_gene: TRBD2
CDR3nt: TGCAGTGCCCCGACTAGCGGGAGTTACGAGCAGTACTTC
CDR3aa: CSAPTSGSYEQYF

j_gene: TRBJ2-1
abundance: many
v_gene: TRBV5-1
d_gene: -
CDR3nt: TGCGCCAGCAGCTTGGGGGGGATTTCCTACAATGAGCAGTTCTTC
CDR3aa: CASSLGGISYNEQFF

j_gene: TRBJ2-7
abundance: many
v_gene: TRBV5-1
d_gene: -
CDR3nt: TGCGCCAGCAGCTTCCGGACGGGGGTCGAGAGTCTCTACGAGCAGTACTTC
CDR3aa: CASSFRTGVESLYEQYF

j_gene: TRBJ2-1
abundance: -
v_gene: TRBV12-3/TRBV12-4
d_gene: -
CDR3nt: TGTGCCAGCACCCCGGGAATAGAGGCGGGTGAGCAGTTCTTC
CDR3aa: CASTPGIEAGEQFF

j_gene: TRBJ2-7
abundance: -
v_gene: TRBV30
d_gene: -
CDR3nt: TGTGCCTGGGCGGCATTAAGCTCCTACGAGCAGTACTTC
CDR3aa: CAWAALSSYEQYF

j_gene: TRBJ2-2
abundance: many
v_gene: TRBV5-5
d_gene: -
CDR3nt: TGTGCCAGCAGCTCCCGGGACCGACACACCGGGGAGCTGTTTTTT
CDR3aa: CASSSRDRHTGELFF

j_gene: TRBJ2-1
abundance: many
v_gene: TRBV7-2
d_gene: -
CDR3nt: TGTGCCAGCAGCTACCCCTCTGGAGAGCAGTTCTTC
CDR3aa: CASSYPSGEQFF

j_gene: TRBJ2-7
abundance: -
v_gene: TRBV18
d_gene: TRBD1
CDR3nt: TGTGCCAGCTCACCGACAGGGGACGAGCAGTACTTC
CDR3aa: CASSPTGDEQYF

j_gene: TRBJ1-1
abundance: -
v_gene: TRBV18
d_gene: -
CDR3nt: TGTGCCAGCTCACCAAGTAAGGGAACTGAAGCTTTCTTT
CDR3aa: CASSPSKGTEAFF

j_gene: TRBJ2-1
abundance: many
v_gene: TRBV7-2
d_gene: TRBD2
CDR3nt: TGTGCCAGCAGCCCTAGGTTGGCGGGGGGTTACAATGAGCAGTTCTTC
CDR3aa: CASSPRLAGGYNEQFF

j_gene: TRBJ1-1
abundance: many
v_gene: TRBV5-1
d_gene: -
CDR3nt: TGCGCCAGCAGCCCTCAGGCACAGGGAGCTGAAGCTTTCTTT
CDR3aa: CASSPQAQGAEAFF

j_gene: TRBJ2-1
abundance: many
v_gene: TRBV24-1
d_gene: TRBD1
CDR3nt: TGTGCCACCAAAGACAGGGGCTACAATGAGCAGTTCTTC
CDR3aa: CATKDRGYNEQFF